The next 28 T cell receptor beta chains were all read from a single sample in a study of T cells after yellow fever vaccination. TCRdb reprocessed the 5' RACE reads with MiXCR, giving one entry per CDR3 protein. In the table there are under 150,000 distinct CDR3 sequences, around 7.7% of which are singletons. The specimen was CD4+ T cells sorted from PBMCs, collected 5 days after the yellow fever booster vaccination. Every receptor here comes from a man aged 30 to 45 who received the YFV17D yellow fever vaccine.

This clonotype was found many times. The chain is built from TRBV29-1 and TRBJ1-1, with a possible D match to TRBD1 (6 bases). The V gene's germline CDR1 is SQVTM and CDR2 ANQGSEA. CDR3 length: 10 amino acids. Trimming took off 6 bases at V and 8 bases at J, with 10 bases between the two ends. The CDR3 sequence is CSVAQGEAFF. The CDR3, as DNA: TGCAGCGTCGCCCAGGGGGAAGCTTTCTTT.

V gene TRBV5-5 combines with J gene TRBJ2-5; 13 positions match TRBD2. J gave up 4 bases and V 3 bases, and 6 bases lay outside the gene matches. The CDR3 contains 16 residues. CDR1 and CDR2 (germline): SGHKS, YYEKEE (reference sequence). As DNA, the CDR3 is TGTGCCAGCAGCTGGACTAGCGGGAGCGGGAGAGAGACCCAGTACTTC. Translating gives CASSWTSGSGRETQYF. Combining the CDR3 with reference TRBV5-5 and TRBJ2-5 gives the whole variable domain DAGVTQSPTHLIKTRGQQVTLRCSPISGHKSVSWYQQVLGQGPQFIFQYYEKEERGRGNFPDRFSARQFPNYSSELNVNALLLGDSALYLCASSWTSGSGRETQYFGPGTRLLVL.

Ten or more counts support this clonotype. The chain combines TRBV29-1 with TRBJ2-1, with D possibly TRBD2 on 5 matching bases. Trimming pared 4 bases from V and 7 bases from J, leaving 14 bases between. The CDR3 extends over 13 amino acids. Per germline, CDR1 SQVTM and CDR2 ANQGSEA. CDR3 coding DNA: TGCAGCGTTGCTAGGAAGACGGGGAATGAGCAGTTCTTC. Protein sequence: CSVARKTGNEQFF.

This clonotype was recorded only once. The rearrangement uses TRBV6-2 or TRBV6-3 and TRBJ2-5; the D gene is possibly TRBD2 (6 bases). CDR3 length equals 14 residues. Germline CDR1 is MNHEY and CDR2 is SVGEGT. Trimming removed 7 bases at V and 2 bases at J, with 14 bases between. The CDR3 bases are TGTGCCAGCAACTTCACGGCGGGACAAGAGACCCAGTACTTC. This translates into CASNFTAGQETQYF.

This clonotype was counted at least ten times. V usage is TRBV24-1 and J usage is TRBJ2-5, with D perhaps matching TRBD2 (7 bases). CDR3 length: 15 residues. CDR1 and CDR2 (germline): KGHDR, SFDVKD. V was trimmed by 1 base and J by 4 bases, leaving 12 bases between them. CDR3 loop: CATSDFAGAGETQYF. CDR3 nucleotides: TGTGCCACCAGTGATTTTGCGGGGGCAGGAGAGACCCAGTACTTC.

This clonotype was observed many times. The J gene is TRBJ1-1, the V gene TRBV29-1, with 10 bases aligning to TRBD1. Germline CDR1 SQVTM, CDR2 ANQGSEA. CDR3 length: 13 amino acids. V lost 3 bases and J lost 4; bases outside the gene matches: 2. The CDR3 loop is CSVERDRGTEAFF. CDR3 DNA: TGCAGCGTTGAGAGGGACAGGGGCACTGAAGCTTTCTTT.

This clonotype was seen at least ten times. The chain joins TRBV7-2 to TRBJ1-2; TRBD1 aligns across 10 bases. From germline, CDR1 is SGHTA and CDR2 FQGNSA. The CDR3 has 13 amino acids. Trimming took 5 bases from V and 7 from J; bases not matched to a gene: 4. The CDR3 reads CASSPRDRGGYTF. DNA for the CDR3: TGTGCCAGCAGCCCCCGGGACAGGGGTGGCTACACCTTC. Full variable domain (outside the CDR3, taken from reference TRBV7-2 and TRBJ1-2): GAGVSQSPSNKVTEKGKDVELRCDPISGHTALYWYRQSLGQGLEFLIYFQGNSAPDKSGLPSDRFSAERTGGSVSTLTIQRTQQEDSAVYLCASSPRDRGGYTFGSGTRLTVV.

This clonotype has only a few counts. The gene calls are TRBV19 and TRBJ2-2, with 7 bases lining up with TRBD2. There are 17 residues in the CDR3. With V trimmed by 1 base and J by 5 bases, 10 bases remained unmatched. From germline, CDR1 is LNHDA and CDR2 SQIVND (reference sequence). CDR3: CASSIVGLADSTGELFF. CDR3 coding DNA: TGTGCCAGTAGTATAGTTGGGCTAGCGGATTCGACCGGGGAGCTGTTTTTT.

This clonotype was seen ten or more times. The chain has TRBV6-1 and TRBJ2-4, with TRBD2 identical over 12 bases. From germline, CDR1 is MNHNS and CDR2 SASEGT. This CDR3 has 17 residues. J was trimmed by 1 base and V by 6 bases; bases with no gene match: 7. The CDR3 sequence: CASRARLAGEAKNIQYF. The CDR3 DNA reads as TGTGCCAGCAGGGCCAGACTAGCGGGAGAGGCCAAAAACATTCAGTACTTC.

This clonotype was observed many times. This chain joins TRBV29-1 and TRBJ2-2, with D possibly matching TRBD1 (6 bases). V lost 3 bases and J 8 bases, leaving 10 bases between the germline ends. CDR3 length equals 12 residues. The germline gives CDR1 SQVTM, CDR2 ANQGSEA. The CDR3 protein is CSVDQGFGELFF. CDR3 DNA: TGCAGCGTTGACCAGGGGTTTGGGGAGCTGTTTTTT.

This clonotype was seen repeatedly, ten times or more. The V call is TRBV7-2, the J call TRBJ2-7; D might be TRBD1 or TRBD2, each matching 5 bases. The CDR3 sequence is 14 residues long. V lost 5 bases to trimming and J lost 3 bases, with 14 bases between them. Germline CDR1 SGHTA, CDR2 FQGNSA. CDR3 coding DNA: TGTGCCAGCAGCCTAAGGGACCCGGGCTACGAGCAGTACTTC. Translation gives CASSLRDPGYEQYF. The entire variable domain, with the rest obtained from reference TRBV7-2 and TRBJ2-7, is as follows: GAGVSQSPSNKVTEKGKDVELRCDPISGHTALYWYRQSLGQGLEFLIYFQGNSAPDKSGLPSDRFSAERTGGSVSTLTIQRTQQEDSAVYLCASSLRDPGYEQYFGPGTRLTVT.

In its sample, this clonotype was seen many times. V usage is TRBV29-1 and J usage is TRBJ2-5, with D tentatively TRBD2 (5 bases). Germline V CDR1 and CDR2: SQVTM, ANQGSEA. There are 12 residues in the CDR3. V lost 2 bases, J lost 6 bases, and 10 bases lay in between. The CDR3 protein is CSVEPGEQTQYF. DNA for the CDR3: TGCAGCGTTGAACCCGGGGAGCAGACCCAGTACTTC.

This clonotype occurred many times. The chain combines TRBV20-1 with TRBJ2-5, with 13 bases lining up with TRBD2. The CDR3 covers 12 residues. Germline values: CDR1 DFQATT, CDR2 SNEGSKA (reference sequence). CDR3 in amino acids: CGGLAGLETQYF. Here the CDR3 DNA reads TGCGGGGGACTAGCGGGATTAGAGACCCAGTACTTC.

A note on this clonotype: A single base separates this from a much larger clone, so it may be a read error. This CDR3 reads CASSQVRGASEAFF. The CDR3 bases are TGTGCCAGCAGCCAGGTCAGGGGGGCATCTGAAGCTTTCTTT. The genes are TRBV7-6 and TRBJ1-1, with 7 bases that match TRBD1. The CDR3 is 14 amino acids. Germline CDR1 reads SGHVS; CDR2 reads FNYEAQ. Trimming at V came to 5 bases and at J to 6 bases, leaving 9 bases not matched to a gene. Drawing the rest from reference TRBV7-6 and TRBJ1-1, the complete variable domain is GAGVSQSPRYKVTKRGQDVALRCDPISGHVSLYWYRQALGQGPEFLTYFNYEAQQDKSGLPNDRFSAERPEGSISTLTIQRTEQRDSAMYRCASSQVRGASEAFFGQGTRLTVV.

This clonotype was recorded many times. This sequence joins TRBV30 and TRBJ2-7; maybe TRBD2 (6 bases). The ends were cut back, 1 base at V and 7 bases at J, with 11 bases in the middle. CDR3 length equals 12 residues. Per the germline V gene, CDR1 is GTSNPN and CDR2 is SVGIG (reference sequence). The CDR3 DNA is TGTGCCTGGAGTGCCCTAGCGAGAGAGCAGTACTTC. This translates into CAWSALAREQYF.

This clonotype was seen at least ten times. The V call is TRBV12-3 or TRBV12-4, the J call TRBJ2-1; TRBD2 is a possible D gene (7 bases). Between the trimmed V and J ends, which lost 7 bases and 6 bases, there was a span of 25 bases. The CDR3 covers 17 residues. CDR3 in amino acids: CASTMTQGGGYSNEQFF. CDR3 sequence (DNA): TGTGCCAGCACCATGACGCAGGGAGGGGGTTATTCCAATGAGCAGTTCTTC.

This clonotype showed up many times. The rearrangement links TRBV5-1 to TRBJ2-1; unclear D gene. Trimming removed 1 base at V and 9 bases at J, with 11 bases between. The CDR3 runs to 13 residues. Germline V gives CDR1 SGHRS, CDR2 YFSETQ. CDR3 nucleotides: TGCGCCAGCAGCTTGTGGAGCGAAGGTGAGCAGTTCTTC. Translation gives CASSLWSEGEQFF. Drawing the rest from reference TRBV5-1 and TRBJ2-1, the complete variable domain is KAGVTQTPRYLIKTRGQQVTLSCSPISGHRSVSWYQQTPGQGLQFLFEYFSETQRNKGNFPGRFSGRQFSNSRSEMNVSTLELGDSALYLCASSLWSEGEQFFGPGTRLTVL.

This clonotype was counted only a few times. The V call is TRBV11-2, the J call TRBJ2-7; maybe TRBD1 (5 bases). Germline V lookup: CDR1 SGHAT, CDR2 FQNNGV. This CDR3 has 13 residues. V gave up 6 bases and J gave up 5 bases, with 14 bases separating them. This CDR3 is CASRPTDIDEQYF. Written as DNA, the CDR3 is TGTGCCAGCAGACCGACAGATATCGACGAGCAGTACTTC.

Many counts were recorded for this clonotype. The DNA of the CDR3 is TGTGCCAGTAGTAGTGGGGGGAGCCCCACCTACAATGAGCAGTTCTTC. Translation gives CASSSGGSPTYNEQFF. The V call is TRBV19, the J call TRBJ2-1; maybe TRBD2 (6 bases). V lost 4 bases to trimming and J lost 2 bases, with 15 bases between them. The CDR3 spans 16 residues. Germline V gene data show CDR1 as LNHDA and CDR2 as SQIVND (reference sequence). Together with reference TRBV19 and TRBJ2-1, the CDR3 gives the full variable domain: DGGITQSPKYLFRKEGQNVTLSCEQNLNHDAMYWYRQDPGQGLRLIYYSQIVNDFQKGDIAEGYSVSREKKESFPLTVTSAQKNPTAFYLCASSSGGSPTYNEQFFGPGTRLTVL.

In regard to this clonotype: A single base separates this from a much larger clone, so it may be a read error. The gene calls are TRBV29-1 and TRBJ2-5, with D maybe TRBD2 (6 bases). Germline V gene sequence: CDR1 SQVTM, CDR2 ANQGSEA. V shed 6 bases and J shed 5 bases, with 13 bases lying between them. There are 12 residues in the CDR3. CDR3 nucleotide sequence: TGCAGCGTGGCGGGGTTCTCGGAGACCCAGTACTTC. It yields the protein CSVAGFSETQYF.

This chain connects TRBV18 to TRBJ1-1, with D uncertain. Trimming removed 3 bases from V and 2 bases from J, with 13 bases in between. The CDR3 length is 15 residues. The germline CDR1 and CDR2 sequences are KGHSH and LQKENI. CDR3 in amino acids: CASSPGISINTEAFF. The CDR3 bases are TGTGCCAGCTCACCGGGAATCTCAATCAACACTGAAGCTTTCTTT.

Many counts were recorded for this clonotype. The chain uses TRBV28 and TRBJ2-3; TRBD2 matches at 10 bases. Germline V gives CDR1 MDHEN, CDR2 SYDVKM. Trimming at V came to 3 bases and at J to 6 bases, leaving 6 bases not matched to a gene. The CDR3 is made up of 15 amino acids. In nucleotides, the CDR3 is TGTGCCAGCAGTTTTCTAGCGGGAGTGTATGATACGCAGTATTTT. Translated, it gives CASSFLAGVYDTQYF. Filled out from reference TRBV28 and TRBJ2-3, the complete variable domain reads DVKVTQSSRYLVKRTGEKVFLECVQDMDHENMFWYRQDPGLGLRLIYFSYDVKMKEKGDIPEGYSVSREKKERFSLILESASTNQTSMYLCASSFLAGVYDTQYFGPGTRLTVL.

The rearrangement joins TRBV3-1 to TRBJ2-1; 7 bases agree with TRBD2. The CDR3 length is 15 residues. Trimming took 5 bases from V and 8 from J; bases not matched to a gene: 12. Germline loops: CDR1 LGHDT, CDR2 YNNKEL (reference sequence). In DNA form, the CDR3 reads TGTGCCAGCAGCTTCCCCGGGACTATTTGGTATGAGCAGTTCTTC. As protein: CASSFPGTIWYEQFF.

This clonotype was seen at least ten times. This sequence joins TRBV7-2 and TRBJ1-2; D is undetermined. The V gene's germline CDR1 is SGHTA and CDR2 FQGNSA. Trimming removed 1 base from V and 2 bases from J, with 8 bases in between. The CDR3 has 14 residues. CDR3 protein: CASSLGWSNYGYTF. In nucleotides, the CDR3 is TGTGCCAGCAGCTTAGGGTGGAGCAACTATGGCTACACCTTC.

In the case of this clonotype: Relative to the germline gene, one junction end is altered; a read error may explain this. The rearrangement joins TRBV3-1 to TRBJ2-5, with 7 bases identical to TRBD2. This CDR3 has 14 residues. Germline loops: CDR1 LGHDT, CDR2 YNNKEL (reference sequence). CDR3 bases: TGTGCCAGCAGCCGATCTCTAGCGGAAGAGACCCAGAACTTC. Translation: CASSRSLAEETQNF.

This clonotype occurred many times. The gene calls are TRBV7-9 and TRBJ2-7, with 7 bases aligning to TRBD2. Looked up from germline, CDR1 is SEHNR and CDR2 is FQNEAQ (reference sequence). The CDR3 consists of 17 residues. Trimming at V came to 3 bases and at J to 3 bases, leaving 14 bases not matched to a gene. CDR3 amino acids: CASSFTPIAGKNYEQYF. For the CDR3, the DNA is TGTGCCAGCAGCTTTACACCAATAGCGGGCAAAAACTACGAGCAGTACTTC. Looking up the rest from reference TRBV7-9 and TRBJ2-7 gives the full variable domain: DTGVSQNPRHKITKRGQNVTFRCDPISEHNRLYWYRQTLGQGPEFLTYFQNEAQLEKSRLLSDRFSAERPKGSFSTLEIQRTEQGDSAMYLCASSFTPIAGKNYEQYFGPGTRLTVT.

This clonotype was detected many times. CDR3 nucleotides: TGTGCCAGCAGCCAATCGGACAGGGATGGTAGCATTCAGTACTTC. This sequence encodes CASSQSDRDGSIQYF. The chain carries TRBV4-2 and TRBJ2-4; 8 bases are a match to TRBD1. V was clipped by 2 bases and J by 9 bases; unmatched bases: 9. The CDR3 has 15 amino acids. The germline V gene encodes CDR1 LGHNA and CDR2 YNFKEQ.

In this sample, this clonotype turned up many times. The rearrangement uses TRBV20-1 and TRBJ2-3; D gene uncertain. CDR3 length equals 12 residues. CDR1 is DFQATT, CDR2 SNEGSKA, per germline (reference sequence). Trimming pared 1 base from V and 4 bases from J, leaving 6 bases between. CDR3 bases: TGCAGTGCTAGAGGGTCCGCAGATACGCAGTATTTT. It encodes CSARGSADTQYF.